This T cell receptor (beta chain) emerged from a study of T cells in Graves' hyperthyroidism and ophthalmopathy. Germline V gene lookup returns CDR1 SQVTM and CDR2 ANQGSEA. The CDR3 sequence is 10 residues long. This clonotype has at least ten counts. What it binds is unknown. Sequence at one end of the junction differs from germline and may be a read error. The study, taken as a whole, reports: Appearing also in blood were most of the thyroid clonotypes expanded above 0.001.

Template material for amplifying TCR beta CDR3 regions consisted of RNA transcripts. The primer set for the first-round RT-PCR of the TCR CDR3 was HTBI. TCRdb analysed the multiplex PCR reads with MiXCR anew, one entry per CDR3 protein. The sample records hundreds of thousands of distinct CDR3 sequences, 35% to 40% being singletons. The sequence derives from a young man with Graves' hyperthyroidism. The J gene is TRBJ2-7, the V gene TRBV29-1; TRBD2 matches at 7 bases. The sequenced material came from blood. CDR3 in DNA: TGCAGCGTTGAGGGGAGGGGCCGTATCTTC. Residues: CSVEGRGRIF.